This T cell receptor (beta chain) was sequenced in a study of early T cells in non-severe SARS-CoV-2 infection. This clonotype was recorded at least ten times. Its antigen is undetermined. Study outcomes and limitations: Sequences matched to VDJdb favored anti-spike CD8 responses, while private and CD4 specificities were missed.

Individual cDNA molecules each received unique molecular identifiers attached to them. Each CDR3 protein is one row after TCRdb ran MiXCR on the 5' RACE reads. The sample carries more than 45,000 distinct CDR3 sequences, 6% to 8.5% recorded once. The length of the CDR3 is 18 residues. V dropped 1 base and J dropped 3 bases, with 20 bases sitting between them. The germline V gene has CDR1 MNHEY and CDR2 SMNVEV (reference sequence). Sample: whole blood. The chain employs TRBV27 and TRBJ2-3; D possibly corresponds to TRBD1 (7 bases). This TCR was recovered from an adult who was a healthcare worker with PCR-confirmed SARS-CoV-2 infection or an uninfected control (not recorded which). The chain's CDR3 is CASSLYGRGGTATDTQYF. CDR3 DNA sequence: TGTGCCAGCAGTTTATATGGGAGAGGAGGGACAGCGACAGATACGCAGTATTTT.